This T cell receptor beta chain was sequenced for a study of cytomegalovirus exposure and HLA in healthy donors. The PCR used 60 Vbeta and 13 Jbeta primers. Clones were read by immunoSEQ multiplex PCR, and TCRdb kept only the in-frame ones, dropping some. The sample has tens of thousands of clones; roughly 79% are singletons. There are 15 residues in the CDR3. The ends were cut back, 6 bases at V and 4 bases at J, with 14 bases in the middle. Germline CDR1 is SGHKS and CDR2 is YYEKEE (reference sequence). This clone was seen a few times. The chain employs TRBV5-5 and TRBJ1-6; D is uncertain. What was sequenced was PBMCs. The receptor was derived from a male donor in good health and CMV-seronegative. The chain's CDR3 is CASNQAFNYNSPLHF. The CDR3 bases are TGTGCCAGCAACCAAGCTTTCAATTATAATTCACCCCTCCACTTT.